This T cell receptor beta chain comes out of a study of blood T cell repertoires in COVID-19. Trimming cost V 7 bases and J 9 bases, with 20 bases left between them. In germline, CDR1 is SGDLS, CDR2 YYNGEE. The CDR3 is made up of 14 amino acids. Cohorts were assigned according to the clinical history that participants reported. The protocol was immunoSEQ multiplex PCR, while the TCRdb copy is restricted to in-frame clones and leaves out a portion. The sample has more than 200,000 clones; approximately 86% are singletons. Sequenced sample: PBMCs or T cells enriched from blood (not recorded which). V usage is TRBV9 and J usage is TRBJ1-5; the D gene is possibly TRBD1 (5 bases). The clonotype was recovered from a woman in her twenties or thirties with acute COVID-19. CDR3 nucleotide sequence: TGTGCCAGCTCTCGGACGGCAGCCCAGGGGCCCCAGCATTTT. Translation: CASSRTAAQGPQHF.